This T cell receptor (beta chain) was captured in a study of identical twins. Study-wide findings and caveats: Because invariant MAIT and iNKT cells could be present, zero-insertion analyses could be partly confounded.

Germline lookup yields CDR1 SGHNT and CDR2 YENEEA. V was pared by 3 bases and J by 0 bases, with 16 bases between. The CDR3 contains 17 residues. Template switching supplied a universal primer site; unique molecular identifiers were carried on the cDNA. In TCRdb, the 5' RACE reads were re-called with MiXCR into one record per CDR3 protein. The table records about 790,000 distinct CDR3 sequences, about 18% of them present only once. On this clonotype itself: Its antigen is still unknown.

The same data also went into a second study, on T cells expressing NK-cell markers. That investigation notes: NKG2C+ dominant clonotypes from several donors made up roughly 1.0-7.0% of CD8+ T cells. Several donors likewise had their CD3+CD56-NKG2C+ fraction led by these clonotypes.

The sequence was obtained from a woman younger than 30 in good health. The specimen was PBMCs. The gene calls are TRBV11-3 and TRBJ2-3; tentative D call: TRBD2 (5 bases). As DNA, the CDR3 is TGTGCCAGCAGCTTTTCTCTCGGGATACTTAGCACAGATACGCAGTATTTT. Its protein is CASSFSLGILSTDTQYF.